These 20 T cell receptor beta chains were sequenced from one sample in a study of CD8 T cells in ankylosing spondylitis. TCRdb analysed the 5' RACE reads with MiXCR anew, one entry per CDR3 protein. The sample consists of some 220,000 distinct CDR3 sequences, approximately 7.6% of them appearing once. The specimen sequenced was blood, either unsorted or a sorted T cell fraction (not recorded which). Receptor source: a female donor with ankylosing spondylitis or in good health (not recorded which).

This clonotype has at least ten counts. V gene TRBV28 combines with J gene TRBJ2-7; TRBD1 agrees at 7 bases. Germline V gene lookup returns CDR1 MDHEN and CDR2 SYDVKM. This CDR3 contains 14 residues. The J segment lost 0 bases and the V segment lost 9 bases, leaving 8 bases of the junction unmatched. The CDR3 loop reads CARFDRASSYEQYF. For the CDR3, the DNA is TGTGCCAGATTCGACAGGGCCAGCTCCTACGAGCAGTACTTC. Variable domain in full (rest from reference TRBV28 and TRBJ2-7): DVKVTQSSRYLVKRTGEKVFLECVQDMDHENMFWYRQDPGLGLRLIYFSYDVKMKEKGDIPEGYSVSREKKERFSLILESASTNQTSMYLCARFDRASSYEQYFGPGTRLTVT.

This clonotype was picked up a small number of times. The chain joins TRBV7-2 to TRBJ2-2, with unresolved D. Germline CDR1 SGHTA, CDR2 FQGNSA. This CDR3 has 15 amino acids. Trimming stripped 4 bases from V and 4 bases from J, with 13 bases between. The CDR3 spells CASSWAPRGTGELFF. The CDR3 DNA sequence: TGTGCCAGCAGCTGGGCACCCAGAGGCACCGGGGAGCTGTTTTTT.

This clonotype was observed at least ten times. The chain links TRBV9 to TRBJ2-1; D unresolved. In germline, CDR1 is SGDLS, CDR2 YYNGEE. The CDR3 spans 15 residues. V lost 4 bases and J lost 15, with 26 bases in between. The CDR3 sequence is CASSSIPDTPGWLFF. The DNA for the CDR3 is TGTGCCAGCAGCTCGATCCCTGACACTCCCGGATGGCTGTTCTTC.

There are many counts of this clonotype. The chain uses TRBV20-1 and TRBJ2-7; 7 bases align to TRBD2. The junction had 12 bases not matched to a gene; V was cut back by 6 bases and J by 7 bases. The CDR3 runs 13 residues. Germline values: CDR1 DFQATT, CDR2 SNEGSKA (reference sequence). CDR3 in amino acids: CSAQTSRLVEQYF. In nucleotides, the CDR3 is TGCAGTGCCCAGACTAGCCGTCTCGTAGAGCAGTACTTC.

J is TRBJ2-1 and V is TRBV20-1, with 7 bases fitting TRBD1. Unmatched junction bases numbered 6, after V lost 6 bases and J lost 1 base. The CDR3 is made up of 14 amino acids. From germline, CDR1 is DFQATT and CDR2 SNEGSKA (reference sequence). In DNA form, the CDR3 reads TGCAGTGCCGAGGGCAGGGGGTCCTACAATGAGCAGTTCTTC. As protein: CSAEGRGSYNEQFF.

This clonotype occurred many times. The CDR3 loop is CASSLEPPLMMEQFF. The CDR3 bases are TGTGCCAGCAGCTTAGAACCCCCGCTGATGATGGAGCAGTTCTTC. The V call is TRBV7-2, the J call TRBJ2-1; D not certain. The CDR3 is 15 amino acids. CDR1 and CDR2 (germline): SGHTA, FQGNSA. The germline V and J ends were trimmed by 1 base and 10 bases, with 17 bases remaining between them.

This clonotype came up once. CDR3 in DNA: TGTGCCAGCAGCTCCGGACTAGCGGGGATCAATGAGCAGTTCTTC. This codes for CASSSGLAGINEQFF. The chain links TRBV7-3 to TRBJ2-1; 12 nucleotides line up with TRBD2. Germline V CDR1 and CDR2: SGHTA, FQGTGA. V dropped 4 bases and J dropped 6; count of bases not matched to a gene: 4. This CDR3 is 15 amino acids long.

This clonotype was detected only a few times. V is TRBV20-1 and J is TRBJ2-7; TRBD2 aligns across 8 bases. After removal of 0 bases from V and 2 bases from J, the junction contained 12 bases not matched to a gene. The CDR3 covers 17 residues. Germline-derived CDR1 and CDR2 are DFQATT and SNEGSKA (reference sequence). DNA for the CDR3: TGCAGTGCTAGAGACAGGGCGGGACTAGGGTCGGCCTACGAGCAGTACTTC. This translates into CSARDRAGLGSAYEQYF.

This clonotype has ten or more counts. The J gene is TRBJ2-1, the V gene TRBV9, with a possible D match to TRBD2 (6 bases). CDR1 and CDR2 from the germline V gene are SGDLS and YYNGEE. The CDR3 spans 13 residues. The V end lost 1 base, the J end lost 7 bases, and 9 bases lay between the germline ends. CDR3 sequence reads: CASSVRGENEQFF. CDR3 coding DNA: TGTGCCAGCAGCGTACGCGGGGAGAATGAGCAGTTCTTC.

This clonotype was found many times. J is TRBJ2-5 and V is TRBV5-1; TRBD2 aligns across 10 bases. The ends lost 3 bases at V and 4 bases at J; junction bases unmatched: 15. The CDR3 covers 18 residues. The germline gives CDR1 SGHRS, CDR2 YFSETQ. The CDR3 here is CASSSSVGLAGARETQYF. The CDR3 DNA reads TGCGCCAGCAGCTCATCAGTAGGTCTAGCGGGAGCCCGAGAGACCCAGTACTTC. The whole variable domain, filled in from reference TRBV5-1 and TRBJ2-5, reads KAGVTQTPRYLIKTRGQQVTLSCSPISGHRSVSWYQQTPGQGLQFLFEYFSETQRNKGNFPGRFSGRQFSNSRSEMNVSTLELGDSALYLCASSSSVGLAGARETQYFGPGTRLLVL.

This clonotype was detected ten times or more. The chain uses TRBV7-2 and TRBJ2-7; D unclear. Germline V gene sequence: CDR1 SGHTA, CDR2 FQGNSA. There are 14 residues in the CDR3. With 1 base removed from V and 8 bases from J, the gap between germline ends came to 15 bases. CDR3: CASSLVQWEAQQYF. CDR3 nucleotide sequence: TGTGCCAGCAGCTTAGTCCAGTGGGAAGCCCAGCAGTACTTC.

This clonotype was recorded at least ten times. The CDR3 protein is CASSKNAIPPNEQFF. In DNA form, the CDR3 reads TGTGCCAGCAGTAAAAACGCCATACCCCCCAATGAGCAGTTCTTC. The chain couples TRBV9 to TRBJ2-1; D call uncertain. The CDR3 sequence is 15 residues long. CDR1 and CDR2 (germline): SGDLS, YYNGEE. Trimming removed 5 bases from V and 6 bases from J, with 18 bases in between.

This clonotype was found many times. CDR3 in DNA: TGTGCCAGCAGCTACGATACCGGGACTAGGAAATTCTTC. Its translation: CASSYDTGTRKFF. V gene TRBV27 combines with J gene TRBJ2-1; 8 bases agree with TRBD2. CDR3 size: 13 residues. CDR1 MNHEY and CDR2 SMNVEV come from the germline V gene (reference sequence). With V trimmed by 6 bases and J by 16 bases, 14 bases remained unmatched.

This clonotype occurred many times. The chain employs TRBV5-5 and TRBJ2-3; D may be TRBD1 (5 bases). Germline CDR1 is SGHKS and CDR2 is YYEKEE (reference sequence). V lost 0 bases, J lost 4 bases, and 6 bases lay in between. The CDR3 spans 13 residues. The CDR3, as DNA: TGTGCCAGCAGCTTGGCAGGGTCAGATACGCAGTATTTT. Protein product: CASSLAGSDTQYF.

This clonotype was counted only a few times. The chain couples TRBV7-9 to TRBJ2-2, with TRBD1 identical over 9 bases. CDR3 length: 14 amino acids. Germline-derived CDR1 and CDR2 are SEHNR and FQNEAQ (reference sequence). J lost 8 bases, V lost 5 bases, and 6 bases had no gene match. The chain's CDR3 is CASSEGQGEGELFF. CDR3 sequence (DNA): TGTGCCAGCAGCGAGGGACAGGGTGAAGGGGAGCTGTTTTTT. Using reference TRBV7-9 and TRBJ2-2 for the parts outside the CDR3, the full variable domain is DTGVSQNPRHKITKRGQNVTFRCDPISEHNRLYWYRQTLGQGPEFLTYFQNEAQLEKSRLLSDRFSAERPKGSFSTLEIQRTEQGDSAMYLCASSEGQGEGELFFGEGSRLTVL.

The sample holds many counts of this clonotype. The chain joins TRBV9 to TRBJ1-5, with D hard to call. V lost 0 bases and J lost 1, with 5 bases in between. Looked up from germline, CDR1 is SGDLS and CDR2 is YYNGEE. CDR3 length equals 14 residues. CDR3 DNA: TGTGCCAGCAGCGTAGGGCAGAGCAATCAGCCCCAGCATTTT. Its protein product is CASSVGQSNQPQHF.

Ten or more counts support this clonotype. The CDR3 DNA follows: TGTGCCAGCAGCCCTACAGGGGTCAACACCGGGGAGCTGTTTTTT. Translated: CASSPTGVNTGELFF. The V gene is TRBV12-3 or TRBV12-4, the J gene TRBJ2-2; 7 nucleotides line up with TRBD1. Trimming at V came to 6 bases and at J to 2 bases, leaving 6 bases not matched to a gene. The CDR3 consists of 15 residues.

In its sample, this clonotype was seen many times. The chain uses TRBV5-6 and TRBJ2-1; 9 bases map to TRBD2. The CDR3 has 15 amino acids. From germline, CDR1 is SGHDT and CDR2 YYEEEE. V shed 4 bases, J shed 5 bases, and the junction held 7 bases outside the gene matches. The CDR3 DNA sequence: TGTGCCAGCAGCACCTCAGGACTAGCGAACAATGAGCAGTTCTTC. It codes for CASSTSGLANNEQFF.

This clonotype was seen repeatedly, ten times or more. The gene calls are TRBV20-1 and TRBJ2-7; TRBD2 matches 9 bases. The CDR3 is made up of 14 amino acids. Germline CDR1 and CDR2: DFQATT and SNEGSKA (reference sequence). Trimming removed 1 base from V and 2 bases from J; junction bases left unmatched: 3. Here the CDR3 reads CSARGLAGPYEQYF. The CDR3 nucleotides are TGCAGTGCTAGAGGGCTAGCGGGACCCTACGAGCAGTACTTC.

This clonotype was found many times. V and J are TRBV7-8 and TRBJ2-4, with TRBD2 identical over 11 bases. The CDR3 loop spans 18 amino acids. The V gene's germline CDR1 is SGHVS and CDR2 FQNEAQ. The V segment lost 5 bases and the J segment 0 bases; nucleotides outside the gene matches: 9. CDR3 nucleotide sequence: TGTGCCAGCAGCCCGGGACTAGCGGCTTCTATAGCCAAAAACATTCAGTACTTC. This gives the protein CASSPGLAASIAKNIQYF.